Listed below are T cell receptor beta chains from one sample, sequenced in a study of blood T cells in healthy people across ages. TCRdb itself ran the 5' RACE reads through MiXCR, one entry per CDR3 protein. The repertoire consists of about 1.5 million distinct CDR3 sequences, with less than 45% occurring once and the leading ten covering approximately 4.1%. The specimen was blood. The receptors originated from a woman aged 18-35 years in good health. The CDR3 runs from the conserved cysteine through the conserved F or W. A D gene is named only where the DNA matches it firmly. Only part of the rows carry a size: once, few, many, or a class if the clone is expanded.

CDR3 DNA: TGTGCCGCCGCCGGGACAGGAAAGCACGAGCAGTACTTC; CDR3 protein: CAAAGTGKHEQYF; J gene: TRBJ2-7; V gene: TRBV6-2/TRBV6-3; clone size: -; D gene: TRBD1
CDR3 DNA: TGTGCCAGCAGTCCCAAGACAGGGAGAATTTCTGGCTACACCTTC; CDR3 protein: CASSPKTGRISGYTF; J gene: TRBJ1-2; V gene: TRBV6-5; clone size: -; D gene: TRBD1
CDR3 DNA: TGCAGTGCTAGTCGGGGGGGGACCTACGAGCAGTACTTC; CDR3 protein: CSASRGGTYEQYF; J gene: TRBJ2-7; V gene: TRBV20-1; clone size: -; D gene: TRBD2
CDR3 DNA: TGTGCCACCAGTGTGGTGGAAGGCAGGGCCAACGTCCTGACTTTC; CDR3 protein: CATSVVEGRANVLTF; J gene: TRBJ2-6; V gene: TRBV24-1; clone size: -; D gene: -
CDR3 DNA: TGCGCCAGCAGCTCGACAGGGATTCGGCACGAGCAGTACTTC; CDR3 protein: CASSSTGIRHEQYF; J gene: TRBJ2-7; V gene: TRBV5-1; clone size: -; D gene: TRBD1
CDR3 DNA: TGTGCCAGCAGTGGGCAGATCAGGGGTGAGGAGTTCTTC; CDR3 protein: CASSGQIRGEEFF; J gene: TRBJ2-1; V gene: TRBV6-5; clone size: -; D gene: -
CDR3 DNA: TGTGCCAGCAGCCCCAGGGTGGTGAACACTGAAGCTTTCTTT; CDR3 protein: CASSPRVVNTEAFF; J gene: TRBJ1-1; V gene: TRBV7-2; clone size: -; D gene: -
CDR3 DNA: TGCAGTGCTAGATATAGCGCAGATGTGGGTTCACCCCTCCACTTT; CDR3 protein: CSARYSADVGSPLHF; J gene: TRBJ1-6; V gene: TRBV20-1; clone size: -; D gene: -
CDR3 DNA: TGTGCCAGCAGTCCCTTGGTTAGGAGGGAGACCCAGTACTTC; CDR3 protein: CASSPLVRRETQYF; J gene: TRBJ2-5; V gene: TRBV12-3/TRBV12-4; clone size: -; D gene: -
CDR3 DNA: TGTGCCAGCAGCCAAGAAGTTACAGCCTACTATGGCTACACCTTC; CDR3 protein: CASSQEVTAYYGYTF; J gene: TRBJ1-2; V gene: TRBV4-2; clone size: -; D gene: -
CDR3 DNA: TGTGCCAGCAGCCCGGACGGGAGGGAGACCCAGTACTTC; CDR3 protein: CASSPDGRETQYF; J gene: TRBJ2-5; V gene: TRBV12-3/TRBV12-4; clone size: few; D gene: TRBD2
CDR3 DNA: TGCAGTGCTAGAGATCAGTTCAATCAGCCCCAGCATTTT; CDR3 protein: CSARDQFNQPQHF; J gene: TRBJ1-5; V gene: TRBV20-1; clone size: few; D gene: -
CDR3 DNA: TGCGCCAGCAGCCAAGAACTAGCGGGTTCATTCTACAATGAGCAGTACTTC; CDR3 protein: CASSQELAGSFYNEQYF; J gene: TRBJ2-7; V gene: TRBV4-1; clone size: -; D gene: TRBD2
CDR3 DNA: TGCGCCAGCAGCCAAGAAGGTCACTACACTGAAGCTTTCTTT; CDR3 protein: CASSQEGHYTEAFF; J gene: TRBJ1-1; V gene: TRBV4-3; clone size: few; D gene: -
CDR3 DNA: TGTGCCAGCAGTTTCCCGACAGGGGGTTTGGATGAGCAGTACTTC; CDR3 protein: CASSFPTGGLDEQYF; J gene: TRBJ2-5; V gene: TRBV28; clone size: -; D gene: TRBD1
CDR3 DNA: TGCGCCAGCAGCCCGGGACAGAGAATTAACACTGAAGCTTTCTTT; CDR3 protein: CASSPGQRINTEAFF; J gene: TRBJ1-1; V gene: TRBV5-1; clone size: -; D gene: TRBD1